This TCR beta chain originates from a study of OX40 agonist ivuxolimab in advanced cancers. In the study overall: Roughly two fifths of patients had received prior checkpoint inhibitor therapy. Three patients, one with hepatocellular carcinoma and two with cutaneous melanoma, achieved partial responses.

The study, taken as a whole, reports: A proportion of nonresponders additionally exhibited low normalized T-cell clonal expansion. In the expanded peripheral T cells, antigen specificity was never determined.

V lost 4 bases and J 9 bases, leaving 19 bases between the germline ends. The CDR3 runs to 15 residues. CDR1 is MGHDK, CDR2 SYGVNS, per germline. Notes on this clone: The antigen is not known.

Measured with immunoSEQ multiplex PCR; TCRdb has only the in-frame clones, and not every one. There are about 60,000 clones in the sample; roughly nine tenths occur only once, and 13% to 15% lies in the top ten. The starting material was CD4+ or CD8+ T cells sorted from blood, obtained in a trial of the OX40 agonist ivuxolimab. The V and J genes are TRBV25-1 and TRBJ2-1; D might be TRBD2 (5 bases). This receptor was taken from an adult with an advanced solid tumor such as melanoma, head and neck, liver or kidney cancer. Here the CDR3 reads CASSVTRVVSGEQFF. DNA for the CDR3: TGTGCCAGCAGTGTCACTAGGGTGGTCTCCGGTGAGCAGTTCTTC.